This paragraph reports one T cell receptor (beta chain). The entry originates in a study of post-analysis software for immune sequencing data. Unique-molecular-identifier-tagged TCR beta cDNA libraries were used. Input populations of about 0.95 to 10 million T cells gave rise to about 480,000 cDNA molecules. TCRdb itself ran the PCR reads through MiXCR, one entry per CDR3 protein. The sample contains over 700,000 distinct CDR3 sequences, 25% to 30% of which appear only once. Sequenced: blood. The receptor was isolated from a girl between 10 and 17 years old with multiple sclerosis.

The CDR3 nucleotides read TGTGCCAGCAGCCCACGGGAGGACCCCTACAATGAGCAGTTCTTC. It yields the protein CASSPREDPYNEQFF. The chain carries TRBV9 and TRBJ2-1, with 7 nucleotides matching TRBD2. Germline V CDR1 and CDR2: SGDLS, YYNGEE. The trim removed 4 bases at V and 2 bases at J, leaving 6 bases unmatched. This CDR3 has 15 amino acids.